Below, 30 T cell receptor beta chains from the same sample are listed, as sequenced in a study of beta chain features in type 1 diabetes. Reverse transcription of all isolated RNA meant that expressed TCRB transcripts were sequenced. TCRdb's table, derived via immunoSEQ multiplex PCR, lists solely in-frame clones and lacks some. This sample has nearly 350,000 clones, with 7.5% to 9% found just once. Sequencing was done on a sample of central memory CD4+ T cells from blood. Every receptor here comes from a woman aged 18-30 years in good health.

The chain combines TRBV7-8 with TRBJ2-2; 8 bases fit TRBD1. The CDR3 is made up of 16 amino acids. Germline CDR1 reads SGHVS; CDR2 reads FQNEAQ. Trimming at V came to 2 bases and at J to 9 bases, leaving 11 bases not matched to a gene. The CDR3 nucleotides are TGTGCCAGCAGCTTAACCGGGACAGGTTCATCCAGGGAGCTGTTTTTT. It codes for CASSLTGTGSSRELFF.

This clone was recorded a few times. This chain connects TRBV18 to TRBJ2-5; the D gene could be TRBD1 or TRBD2 (5 bases each). Germline V lookup: CDR1 KGHSH, CDR2 LQKENI. Trimming stripped 1 base from V and 2 bases from J, with 11 bases between. The CDR3 is made up of 15 amino acids. CDR3 region: CASSPRPGQQETQYF. DNA of the CDR3: TGTGCCAGCTCACCACGTCCGGGGCAGCAAGAGACCCAGTACTTC.

The chain is built from TRBV5-1 and TRBJ2-1; 11 positions agree with TRBD2. CDR1 and CDR2 (germline): SGHRS, YFSETQ. CDR3 size: 15 residues. J lost 6 bases, V lost 4 bases, and 6 bases had no gene match. CDR3 region: CASSPGLAETNEQFF. The DNA of the CDR3 is TGCGCCAGCAGCCCGGGACTAGCGGAAACCAATGAGCAGTTCTTC.

The table lists this clone with many counts. This chain uses TRBV4-1 with TRBJ2-6, with 9 bases aligning to TRBD1. V trimming: 4 bases; J trimming: 2 bases; junction bases outside the gene matches: 9. Germline lookup yields CDR1 MGHRA and CDR2 YSYEKL. The CDR3 totals 18 residues. This CDR3 is CASSRGQGVQAGANVLTF. Here the CDR3 DNA reads TGCGCCAGCAGCCGGGGACAGGGAGTTCAGGCTGGGGCCAACGTCCTGACTTTC.

This clone has a handful of counts. The CDR3 region is CASSLRGGSQPQHF. In nucleotides, the CDR3 is TGTGCCAGCAGTTTAAGGGGAGGGAGTCAGCCCCAGCATTTT. V gene TRBV27 combines with J gene TRBJ1-5, with a possible D match to TRBD1 (5 bases). Trimming removed 2 bases at V and 6 bases at J, with 11 bases between. Looked up from germline, CDR1 is MNHEY and CDR2 is SMNVEV (reference sequence). CDR3 length equals 14 residues.

The rearrangement links TRBV29-1 to TRBJ1-1, with D hard to call. The CDR3 runs 11 residues. V shed 4 bases and J shed 1 base, with 4 bases lying between them. Germline V gene sequence: CDR1 SQVTM, CDR2 ANQGSEA. CDR3 sequence (DNA): TGCAGCGTTGTGGAGAACACTGAAGCTTTCTTT. This translates into CSVVENTEAFF.

This clone has a handful of counts. The chain is built from TRBV25-1 and TRBJ2-7; 9 bases are a match to TRBD1. V lost 4 bases and J lost 3; bases outside the gene matches: 10. The CDR3 is made up of 16 amino acids. The V gene's germline CDR1 is MGHDK and CDR2 SYGVNS. In DNA form, the CDR3 reads TGTGCCAGCAGTGGGCCCCGGGACAGGGCCGTCTACGAGCAGTACTTC. Protein: CASSGPRDRAVYEQYF.

The CDR3 nucleotides read TGTGCCAGCAGCGTAGGGATCAGGGGGCGAATGGAAGAGACCCAGTACTTC. This sequence encodes CASSVGIRGRMEETQYF. J is TRBJ2-5 and V is TRBV9; 8 bases agree with TRBD1. The CDR3 has 17 amino acids. J lost 3 bases, V lost 0 bases, and 10 bases had no gene match. Germline CDR1 is SGDLS and CDR2 is YYNGEE.

J is TRBJ2-3 and V is TRBV7-9; a weak D match, TRBD2 (5 bases). Germline V gene data show CDR1 as SEHNR and CDR2 as FQNEAQ (reference sequence). The CDR3 has 13 residues. V lost 1 base to trimming and J lost 6 bases, with 8 bases between them. The CDR3 DNA reads as TGTGCCAGCAGCTTAGATTCGGGGGATACGCAGTATTTT. It encodes CASSLDSGDTQYF.

The rearrangement uses TRBV5-1 and TRBJ2-5, with 14 nucleotides matching TRBD2. Germline lookup yields CDR1 SGHRS and CDR2 YFSETQ. With V trimmed by 3 bases and J by 2 bases, 9 bases remained unmatched. The CDR3 has 18 amino acids. The CDR3 loop is CASSSGTSGSSGQETQYF. CDR3 nucleotides: TGCGCCAGCAGCTCCGGGACTAGCGGGAGCTCGGGTCAAGAGACCCAGTACTTC.

The J gene is TRBJ2-5, the V gene TRBV29-1, with 12 bases matching TRBD2. CDR1 SQVTM and CDR2 ANQGSEA come from the germline V gene. The CDR3 covers 14 residues. V trimming: 4 bases; J trimming: 4 bases; junction bases outside the gene matches: 4. CDR3 nucleotides: TGCAGCGTTGTAGGACTAGCGGGACTAGAGACCCAGTACTTC. Translated, it gives CSVVGLAGLETQYF.

CDR3 sequence (DNA): TGCAGCGTCGGGAAAAGACGAGCAGATACGCAGTATTTT. Translation gives CSVGKRRADTQYF. This chain links TRBV29-1 with TRBJ2-3, with a tentative D call TRBD2 (5 bases). V was cut by 6 bases and J by 4 bases, with 14 bases left in between. The germline gives CDR1 SQVTM, CDR2 ANQGSEA. CDR3 size: 13 residues.

The rearrangement uses TRBV7-8 and TRBJ2-3, with D hard to call. This CDR3 spans 14 amino acids. Germline assignment: CDR1 SGHVS and CDR2 FQNEAQ. V was trimmed by 5 bases and J by 4 bases, leaving 13 bases between them. The CDR3 DNA sequence: TGTGCCAGCAGCCGTCAATTGGATTCAGATACGCAGTATTTT. This translates into CASSRQLDSDTQYF. The full variable domain, with the rest looked up from reference TRBV7-8 and TRBJ2-3, is GAGVSQSPRYKVAKRGQDVALRCDPISGHVSLFWYQQALGQGPEFLTYFQNEAQLDKSGLPSDRFFAERPEGSVSTLKIQRTQQEDSAVYLCASSRQLDSDTQYFGPGTRLTVL.

This chain joins TRBV5-4 and TRBJ2-5; 13 nucleotides agree with TRBD2. CDR3 length: 16 residues. V trimming: 4 bases; J trimming: 4 bases; junction bases outside the gene matches: 7. Germline V lookup: CDR1 SGHNT, CDR2 YYREEE (reference sequence). The CDR3 loop is CASSPGLAGAAETQYF. The CDR3 DNA is TGTGCCAGCAGCCCCGGACTAGCGGGAGCAGCAGAGACCCAGTACTTC.

This clone appeared a few times. CDR3 residues: CASSSTTGGDEQFF. The CDR3 DNA follows: TGTGCCAGCAGCTCGACGACAGGGGGGGATGAGCAGTTCTTC. The chain links TRBV13 to TRBJ2-1, with 9 positions matching TRBD1. Germline V gene sequence: CDR1 PRHDT, CDR2 FYEKMQ (reference sequence). This CDR3 region has 14 residues. V trimming: 4 bases; J trimming: 8 bases; junction bases outside the gene matches: 6.

The chain's CDR3 is CASSLSGLAGRFTGELFF. CDR3 nucleotide sequence: TGTGCCAGCAGTTTGTCTGGGTTGGCAGGTCGGTTCACCGGGGAGCTGTTTTTT. The rearrangement uses TRBV28 and TRBJ2-2; D gene ambiguous. The CDR3 loop spans 18 amino acids. V lost 3 bases, J lost 4 bases, and 21 bases lay in between. CDR1 and CDR2 (germline): MDHEN, SYDVKM.

This clone turned up a few times. The chain is built from TRBV18 and TRBJ2-3; D is unclear. Germline CDR1 is KGHSH and CDR2 is LQKENI. Trimming took 3 bases from V and 0 from J, leaving 10 bases between them. This CDR3 is 15 amino acids long. The CDR3 DNA follows: TGTGCCAGCTCACCGCGGTCTTTTAGCACAGATACGCAGTATTTT. Its protein product is CASSPRSFSTDTQYF.

V and J are TRBV21-1 and TRBJ2-7; the DNA was not compared with TRBD2, the D call given in the table. TRBV21-1 is annotated as a pseudogene. CDR3 size: 11 residues. This CDR3 reads CASTRIYEQYF. The CDR3 DNA reads TGTGCCAGCACGCGAATCTACGAGCAGTACTTC.

Many counts were recorded for this clone. Within the sample, other DNA sequences also encode this same CDR3. This chain uses TRBV7-9 with TRBJ2-1, with 7 bases lining up with TRBD1. The CDR3 runs 14 residues. CDR1 and CDR2 (germline): SEHNR, FQNEAQ (reference sequence). Germline trimming cut 4 bases from V and 4 bases from J; bases unmatched to any gene: 4. CDR3: CASSWDRLYNEQFF. The CDR3 bases are TGTGCCAGCAGCTGGGACAGATTATACAATGAGCAGTTCTTC. The full variable domain, in which reference TRBV7-9 and TRBJ2-1 provide the parts outside the CDR3, is DTGVSQNPRHKITKRGQNVTFRCDPISEHNRLYWYRQTLGQGPEFLTYFQNEAQLEKSRLLSDRFSAERPKGSFSTLEIQRTEQGDSAMYLCASSWDRLYNEQFFGPGTRLTVL.

This clone occurred a few times. The DNA for the CDR3 is TGTGCCAGTAGTCTTACTGAACAGGGAAGTCAGCCCCAGCATTTT. Translated, it gives CASSLTEQGSQPQHF. The V and J genes are TRBV19 and TRBJ1-5; D is perhaps TRBD1 (6 bases). V gave up 5 bases and J gave up 6 bases, with 17 bases separating them. Germline CDR1 LNHDA, CDR2 SQIVND (reference sequence). The CDR3 length is 15 residues.

The chain employs TRBV15 and TRBJ2-1; TRBD2 agrees at 7 bases. There are 15 residues in the CDR3. V shed 2 bases and J 7 bases; nucleotides not matched to a gene: 8. Germline assignment: CDR1 LNHNV and CDR2 YYDKDF (reference sequence). DNA for the CDR3: TGTGCCACCAGCAGACATGTCATGCGGGAGAATGAGCAGTTCTTC. Amino acids: CATSRHVMRENEQFF.

The genes are TRBV18 and TRBJ2-5; no clear D gene. This CDR3 contains 12 residues. Germline V gives CDR1 KGHSH, CDR2 LQKENI. Trimming took 0 bases from V and 4 from J, leaving 3 bases between them. CDR3 residues: CASSPPSETQYF. DNA for the CDR3: TGTGCCAGCTCACCACCGTCAGAGACCCAGTACTTC.

This clone appeared a few times. The rearrangement uses TRBV6-1 and TRBJ2-7, with 7 bases aligning to TRBD2. The CDR3 has 14 residues. CDR1 and CDR2 from the germline V gene are MNHNS and SASEGT. V lost 2 bases and J lost 4; bases outside the gene matches: 5. CDR3 bases: TGTGCCAGCAGTGAACCTAGCGGTCAGTACGAGCAGTACTTC. Translated: CASSEPSGQYEQYF.

This clone was observed a few times. V and J are TRBV27 and TRBJ2-7; the match to TRBD2 covers 8 bases. Germline assignment: CDR1 MNHEY and CDR2 SMNVEV (reference sequence). This CDR3 comprises 13 residues. V was pared by 8 bases and J by 5 bases, with 8 bases of the junction left unmatched. In DNA form, the CDR3 reads TGTGCCAGCGGGGGACTAGTATACCACGAGCAGTACTTC. As protein: CASGGLVYHEQYF.

In its sample, this clone was seen many times. The genes are TRBV10-3 and TRBJ2-3; D possibly corresponds to TRBD2 (5 bases). Germline V gene lookup returns CDR1 ENHRY and CDR2 SYGVKD. The V and J ends lost 11 bases and 2 bases respectively, with 14 bases between them. CDR3 length: 13 residues. As DNA, the CDR3 is TGTGCCGTACGGACTGAATCCACAGATACGCAGTATTTT. Its protein is CAVRTESTDTQYF.

In its sample, this clone was seen a few times. The chain carries TRBV5-1 and TRBJ2-3; D is unresolved. The germline V gene encodes CDR1 SGHRS and CDR2 YFSETQ. The CDR3 has 13 amino acids. V lost 0 bases and J 10 bases, leaving 12 bases between the germline ends. CDR3 bases: TGCGCCAGCAGCTTGGACTATTCCCAAGCGCAGTATTTT. Translating it yields CASSLDYSQAQYF.

This clone was observed a handful of times. V is TRBV10-3 and J is TRBJ2-3; D is ambiguous. Germline V gene sequence: CDR1 ENHRY, CDR2 SYGVKD. Trimming shortened V by 9 bases and J by 3 bases, and 13 bases separated the two germline ends. The length of the CDR3 is 13 residues. DNA of the CDR3: TGTGCCATTAGTCGAGGTGGTACAGATACGCAGTATTTT. This translates into CAISRGGTDTQYF.

This clone occurred a few times. The chain has TRBV7-2 and TRBJ2-7; the D is unclear. Trimming left V 8 bases short and J 0 bases short, with 5 bases between. Germline assignment: CDR1 SGHTA and CDR2 FQGNSA. The length of the CDR3 is 11 residues. Written as DNA, the CDR3 is TGTGCCAGCGAGAGCTCCTACGAGCAGTACTTC. Translation gives CASESSYEQYF.

The CDR3 nucleotides read TGTGCCAGCAGCGTCGGCGGGACAGGGGTCTACGAGCAGTACTTC. Translation gives CASSVGGTGVYEQYF. The rearrangement joins TRBV9 to TRBJ2-7; 10 positions agree with TRBD1. Germline loops: CDR1 SGDLS, CDR2 YYNGEE. V was pared by 2 bases and J by 3 bases, with 5 bases of the junction left unmatched. The CDR3 is 15 amino acids.

This rearrangement joins TRBV28 to TRBJ2-5; D gene uncertain. The V gene's germline CDR1 is MDHEN and CDR2 SYDVKM. V was shortened by 3 bases and J by 7 bases, with 18 bases between the two germline ends. The CDR3 has 15 amino acids. For the CDR3, the DNA is TGTGCCAGCAGTTTCGGGCAGCGTCGCATCGGGACCCAGTACTTC. Translating gives CASSFGQRRIGTQYF.